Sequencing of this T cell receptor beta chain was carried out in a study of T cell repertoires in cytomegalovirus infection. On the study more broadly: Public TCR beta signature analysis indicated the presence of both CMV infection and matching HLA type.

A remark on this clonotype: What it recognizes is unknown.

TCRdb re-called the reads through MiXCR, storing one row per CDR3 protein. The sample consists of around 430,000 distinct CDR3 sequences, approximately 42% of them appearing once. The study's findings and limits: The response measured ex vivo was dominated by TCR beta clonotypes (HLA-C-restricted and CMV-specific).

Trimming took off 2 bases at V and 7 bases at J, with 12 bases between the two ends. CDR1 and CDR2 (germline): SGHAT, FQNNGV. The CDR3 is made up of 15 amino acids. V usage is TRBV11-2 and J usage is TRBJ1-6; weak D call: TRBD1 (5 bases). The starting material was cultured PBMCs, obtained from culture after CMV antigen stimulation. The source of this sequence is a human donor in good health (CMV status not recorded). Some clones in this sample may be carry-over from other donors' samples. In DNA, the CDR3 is TGTGCCAGCAGCTTACGGGGGGGGGGGAATTCACCCCTCCACTTT. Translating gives CASSLRGGGNSPLHF.